Presented here are 27 T cell receptor beta chains from one specimen sequenced in a study of blood T cell repertoires in COVID-19. Sequencing was performed with immunoSEQ multiplex PCR; in TCRdb, only in-frame clones are kept and a portion is missing. Here the sample spans some 240,000 clones, 88% being singletons. The sample was peripheral blood. These receptors originate from a woman aged 65 to 85 with COVID-19, enrolled during active disease.

The rearrangement uses TRBV9 and TRBJ2-2, with a possible D match to TRBD1 (6 bases). The germline V and J ends were trimmed by 4 bases and 0 bases, with 13 bases remaining between them. Germline-derived CDR1 and CDR2 are SGDLS and YYNGEE. This CDR3 spans 16 amino acids. CDR3 nucleotide sequence: TGTGCCAGCAGCCCCACCGGGACACCGAACACCGGGGAGCTGTTTTTT. It is translated as CASSPTGTPNTGELFF.

This chain connects TRBV6-5 to TRBJ2-7; 10 bases align to TRBD1. The germline gives CDR1 MNHEY, CDR2 SVGAGI. V was clipped by 6 bases and J by 7 bases; unmatched bases: 3. The CDR3 runs 12 residues. CDR3 DNA sequence: TGTGCCAGCAGATGGGACAGGGGTGAGCAGTACTTC. Translated: CASRWDRGEQYF.

The chain recombines TRBV7-9 with TRBJ1-1, with TRBD1 matching over 7 bases. After removal of 8 bases from V and 0 bases from J, the junction contained 3 bases not matched to a gene. The CDR3 has 13 amino acids. CDR1 is SEHNR and CDR2 is FQNEAQ in the germline V gene (reference sequence). The CDR3, as DNA: TGTGCCAGCCAGACAGGGATGAACACTGAAGCTTTCTTT. It is translated as CASQTGMNTEAFF. The entire variable domain, with the rest obtained from reference TRBV7-9 and TRBJ1-1, is as follows: DTGVSQNPRHKITKRGQNVTFRCDPISEHNRLYWYRQTLGQGPEFLTYFQNEAQLEKSRLLSDRFSAERPKGSFSTLEIQRTEQGDSAMYLCASQTGMNTEAFFGQGTRLTVV.

The chain employs TRBV27 and TRBJ1-5, with D unresolved. The CDR3 sequence is 13 residues long. Germline CDR1 and CDR2: MNHEY and SMNVEV (reference sequence). V gave up 5 bases and J gave up 9 bases, with 14 bases separating them. In nucleotides, the CDR3 is TGTGCCAGCAGTGGGAAGGCCGAGGGGCCCCAGCATTTT. Residues: CASSGKAEGPQHF.

The rearrangement uses TRBV21-1 and TRBJ2-7; the table's D gene call, TRBD1, was not cross checked with the DNA. TRBV21-1 is assigned pseudogene status. This CDR3 comprises 18 residues. CDR3 residues: CASNSGLSDRTTTYEQYF. The CDR3 coding sequence is TGTGCCAGCAACTCTGGGCTGAGCGACAGGACGACAACCTACGAGCAGTACTTC.

This clone has just one count. The chain has TRBV7-3 and TRBJ2-1; weak D call: TRBD2 (7 bases). The CDR3 totals 13 residues. The V gene's germline CDR1 is SGHTA and CDR2 FQGTGA. Trimming took 5 bases from V and 12 from J, leaving 17 bases between them. CDR3 residues: CASSPQGGDGQFF. CDR3 DNA: TGTGCCAGCAGCCCCCAAGGGGGGGATGGGCAGTTCTTC.

This sequence joins TRBV5-5 and TRBJ2-5; D gene uncertain. Germline V lookup: CDR1 SGHKS, CDR2 YYEKEE (reference sequence). This CDR3 has 14 residues. Trimming shortened V by 1 base and J by 3 bases, and 10 bases separated the two germline ends. The CDR3 loop is CASSLITAEETQYF. DNA for the CDR3: TGTGCCAGCAGCTTGATAACAGCAGAAGAGACCCAGTACTTC.

The rearrangement links TRBV5-1 to TRBJ1-4; D call uncertain. The CDR3 runs 17 residues. V dropped 0 bases and J dropped 8 bases, with 20 bases sitting between them. Germline CDR1 and CDR2: SGHRS and YFSETQ. CDR3 amino acids: CASSLGSTEYIREKLFF. The CDR3, as DNA: TGCGCCAGCAGCTTGGGTTCCACAGAGTACATTCGAGAAAAACTGTTTTTT.

This clone was picked up one time. Other nucleotide sequences from this sample produce the same CDR3. This chain connects TRBV28 to TRBJ1-4; D may be TRBD1 (5 bases). Trimming removed 5 bases at V and 6 bases at J, with 10 bases between. The CDR3 runs 13 residues. The germline CDR1 and CDR2 sequences are MDHEN and SYDVKM. The CDR3 is CASSRGGDEKLFF. CDR3 in DNA: TGTGCCAGCAGTCGCGGGGGGGATGAAAAACTGTTTTTT.

The V call is TRBV30, the J call TRBJ1-5, with D possibly being TRBD1 (5 bases). The CDR3 is 14 amino acids. Trimming left V 0 bases short and J 2 bases short, with 8 bases between. Germline lookup yields CDR1 GTSNPN and CDR2 SVGIG (reference sequence). The DNA of the CDR3 is TGTGCCTGGAGTGTAGGGGCAGGCAATCAGCCCCAGCATTTT. It codes for CAWSVGAGNQPQHF.

Here the CDR3 DNA reads TGTGCCAGCACCCCGGACAGGGGAACAGATACGCAGTATTTT. This translates into CASTPDRGTDTQYF. The chain carries TRBV2 and TRBJ2-3; 9 bases fit TRBD1. CDR1 and CDR2 (germline): SNHLY, FYNNEI. This CDR3 is 14 amino acids long. The V and J ends lost 7 bases and 3 bases, in that order; junction bases with no gene match: 5.

The genes are TRBV27 and TRBJ2-7; 9 bases match TRBD1. Germline loops: CDR1 MNHEY, CDR2 SMNVEV (reference sequence). J was trimmed by 6 bases and V by 4 bases; bases with no gene match: 10. There are 15 residues in the CDR3. The CDR3 nucleotides read TGTGCCAGCAGTTGGCCGGGACAGGGAGTCGGCGAGCAGTACTTC. Translation gives CASSWPGQGVGEQYF.

The rearrangement joins TRBV19 to TRBJ1-6; D perhaps matches TRBD1 (6 bases). Trimming removed 5 bases from V and 10 bases from J, with 12 bases in between. The CDR3 extends over 13 amino acids. The germline V gene encodes CDR1 LNHDA and CDR2 SQIVND (reference sequence). CDR3 region: CASSDRQDSPLHF. CDR3 coding DNA: TGTGCCAGTAGTGACCGACAGGACTCACCCCTCCACTTT.

The V call is TRBV7-2, the J call TRBJ2-7; D ambiguous. Germline values: CDR1 SGHTA, CDR2 FQGNSA. The CDR3 consists of 14 residues. Trimming stripped 5 bases from V and 3 bases from J, with 14 bases between. The CDR3 region has the DNA TGTGCCAGCAGCCCCCTTGTGGGCTTCTACGAGCAGTACTTC. Amino acid sequence: CASSPLVGFYEQYF.

This chain connects TRBV3-1 (or the pseudogene TRBV3-2) to TRBJ2-7; D unresolved. CDR3 length equals 16 residues. Trimming took 3 bases from V and 8 from J, leaving 23 bases between them. Germline CDR1 LGHDT, CDR2 YNNKEL (reference sequence). The CDR3 loop is CASSQEGSATPLKQYF. CDR3 coding DNA: TGTGCCAGCAGCCAGGAAGGATCTGCGACTCCCCTCAAGCAGTACTTC.

This chain joins TRBV6-6 and TRBJ2-5; D may be TRBD2 (6 bases). The length of the CDR3 is 13 residues. Per germline, CDR1 MNHNY and CDR2 SVGAGI (reference sequence). V was clipped by 6 bases and J by 2 bases, with 10 bases between them. CDR3 bases: TGTGCCAGCAGGCGGGACCTTCAAGAGACCCAGTACTTC. Translating gives CASRRDLQETQYF.

J is TRBJ1-3 and V is TRBV30, with 9 bases matching TRBD1. Germline CDR1 and CDR2: GTSNPN and SVGIG (reference sequence). The junction had 12 bases not matched to a gene; V was cut back by 4 bases and J by 5 bases. The CDR3 length is 16 residues. The DNA for the CDR3 is TGTGCCTGGATACTCACAGGGGGCCAGGGTAGAAACACCATATATTTT. This codes for CAWILTGGQGRNTIYF.

The chain uses TRBV27 and TRBJ1-6, with D perhaps matching TRBD1 (6 bases). Between the trimmed V and J ends, which lost 5 bases and 9 bases, there was a span of 11 bases. The CDR3 loop spans 13 amino acids. The germline V gene encodes CDR1 MNHEY and CDR2 SMNVEV (reference sequence). Here the CDR3 DNA reads TGTGCCAGCAGTCGACAGGATGGTTCACCCCTCCACTTT. Protein product: CASSRQDGSPLHF.

The chain links TRBV12-3 or TRBV12-4 to TRBJ1-2, with 7 nucleotides matching TRBD1. Trimming cost V 4 bases and J 8 bases; bases outside gene matches: 7. The CDR3 covers 13 residues. CDR3: CASSYQGVLGYTF. The CDR3 DNA reads as TGTGCCAGCAGTTATCAGGGGGTACTGGGCTACACCTTC.

This clone was observed once. This rearrangement joins TRBV5-1 to TRBJ2-6; no reliable D call. This CDR3 has 17 residues. Germline CDR1 SGHRS, CDR2 YFSETQ. V gave up 3 bases and J gave up 2 bases, with 15 bases separating them. The CDR3 DNA follows: TGCGCCAGCAGCTCTGGAGTCGACCTGGCTGGGGCCAACGTCCTGACTTTC. Amino acid sequence: CASSSGVDLAGANVLTF.

The chain has TRBV6-5 and TRBJ1-6; D gene unclear. The CDR3 has 15 amino acids. With 2 bases removed from V and 7 bases from J, the gap between germline ends came to 12 bases. The germline CDR1 and CDR2 sequences are MNHEY and SVGAGI. The CDR3 loop reads CASSYRLGVNSPLHF. CDR3 bases: TGTGCCAGCAGTTACCGGTTGGGCGTAAATTCACCCCTCCACTTT.

Remarks on this clone: This sample also contains other DNA sequences that code for the same CDR3. V and J are TRBV19 and TRBJ1-2; 7 bases align to TRBD1. V dropped 6 bases and J dropped 3; count of bases not matched to a gene: 4. The CDR3 spans 13 residues. Germline V gene lookup returns CDR1 LNHDA and CDR2 SQIVND (reference sequence). CDR3 sequence reads: CASRPGTDYGYTF. CDR3 DNA: TGTGCCAGTAGACCCGGGACAGACTATGGCTACACCTTC.

The V gene is TRBV15, the J gene TRBJ2-1; D remains ambiguous. V lost 2 bases, J lost 7 bases, and 9 bases lay in between. CDR1 LNHNV and CDR2 YYDKDF come from the germline V gene (reference sequence). The CDR3 spans 13 residues. CDR3 nucleotides: TGTGCCACCAGCAGATTTGGGCCTAATGAGCAGTTCTTC. This gives the protein CATSRFGPNEQFF.

The rearrangement uses TRBV19 and TRBJ1-1; D is unresolved. This CDR3 has 12 residues. Germline CDR1 is LNHDA and CDR2 is SQIVND (reference sequence). V shed 3 bases and J shed 8 bases, with 10 bases lying between them. The CDR3 bases are TGTGCCAGTAGTATTGAGCGGCGAGAAGCTTTCTTT. It is translated as CASSIERREAFF. The entire variable domain, with the rest obtained from reference TRBV19 and TRBJ1-1, is as follows: DGGITQSPKYLFRKEGQNVTLSCEQNLNHDAMYWYRQDPGQGLRLIYYSQIVNDFQKGDIAEGYSVSREKKESFPLTVTSAQKNPTAFYLCASSIERREAFFGQGTRLTVV.

The rearrangement links TRBV11-3 to TRBJ1-1; TRBD1 is a possible D gene (6 bases). CDR1 and CDR2 from the germline V gene are SGHNT and YENEEA. Trimming pared 1 base from V and 5 bases from J, leaving 11 bases between. The CDR3 extends over 14 amino acids. The CDR3 DNA reads TGTGCCAGCAGCTTAGGGACAGTTGGGACTGAAGCTTTCTTT. It yields the protein CASSLGTVGTEAFF.

The V call is TRBV11-3, the J call TRBJ1-1, with D perhaps matching TRBD1 (5 bases). This CDR3 has 14 residues. CDR1 SGHNT and CDR2 YENEEA come from the germline V gene. V shed 2 bases and J shed 2 bases, with 9 bases lying between them. The CDR3 reads CASSLSGPNTEAFF. The CDR3 bases are TGTGCCAGCAGCTTATCAGGGCCCAACACTGAAGCTTTCTTT. Using reference TRBV11-3 and TRBJ1-1 for the parts outside the CDR3, the full variable domain is EAGVVQSPRYKIIEKKQPVAFWCNPISGHNTLYWYLQNLGQGPELLIRYENEEAVDDSQLPKDRFSAERLKGVDSTLKIQPAELGDSAVYLCASSLSGPNTEAFFGQGTRLTVV.

The chain has TRBV7-2 and TRBJ2-7; the D is unclear. V dropped 5 bases and J dropped 3 bases, with 11 bases sitting between them. The CDR3 has 13 amino acids. From germline, CDR1 is SGHTA and CDR2 FQGNSA. The CDR3 DNA is TGTGCCAGCAGCCGGAGACGAGTCTACGAGCAGTACTTC. Amino acid sequence: CASSRRRVYEQYF.